These 31 T cell receptor beta chains share one sample of origin, sequenced in a study of response to subunit inactivated influenza vaccine. Using its own MiXCR run on the RT-PCR reads, TCRdb lists one record per CDR3 protein. The table includes about 540,000 distinct CDR3 sequences, approximately 22% detected once. These data were likewise used in another study, on T cells expressing NK-cell markers. As that study records: It was by 5'RACE template switching with UMIs that TCR beta cDNA was made.

This material consisted of CD4+ T cells sorted from PBMCs, taken 12 days after vaccination. These TCRs come from a man aged 45-65 years who received an inactivated influenza vaccine.

This chain uses TRBV3-1 with TRBJ2-1; D uncertain. The CDR3 runs 12 residues. V lost 4 bases and J lost 9, with 10 bases in between. Germline V gene data show CDR1 as LGHDT and CDR2 as YNNKEL (reference sequence). CDR3 loop: CASSLRTLEQFF. The CDR3 DNA reads TGTGCCAGCAGCCTCCGGACCCTTGAGCAGTTCTTC.

This clonotype occurred a few times. The rearrangement joins TRBV4-1 to TRBJ2-3, with D perhaps matching TRBD2 (6 bases). The CDR3 runs to 18 residues. Trimming took off 2 bases at V and 6 bases at J, with 24 bases between the two ends. The germline CDR1 and CDR2 sequences are MGHRA and YSYEKL. CDR3 amino acids: CASSQTPLGRGDGDTQYF. The CDR3 DNA follows: TGCGCCAGCAGCCAAACCCCCCTGGGCCGCGGGGACGGGGATACGCAGTATTTT.

V and J are TRBV6-5 and TRBJ1-1, with a weak D call TRBD1 (5 bases). Trimming left V 0 bases short and J 5 bases short, with 16 bases between. Germline V lookup: CDR1 MNHEY, CDR2 SVGAGI. The CDR3 runs 16 residues. In DNA, the CDR3 is TGTGCCAGCAGTTACTCGGGTGGGGGAAGTAGGACTGAAGCTTTCTTT. Amino acid sequence: CASSYSGGGSRTEAFF.

The V call is TRBV6-2 or TRBV6-3, the J call TRBJ2-3; D ambiguous. With the DNA end fitting TRBJ1-5 better, the J assignment may be wrong. The CDR3 is 15 amino acids. Per the germline V gene, CDR1 is MNHEY and CDR2 is SVGEGT. The CDR3 nucleotides are TGTGCCAGCAGTTACTCGATCCGGATCACAGATACGCAGCATTTT. Its translation: CASSYSIRITDTQHF.

The J gene is TRBJ2-5, the V gene TRBV4-3; TRBD2 aligns across 10 bases. This CDR3 comprises 17 residues. From germline, CDR1 is LGHNA and CDR2 YSLEER. With 0 bases clipped from V and 4 bases from J, the junction kept 8 bases outside the gene matches. The CDR3 loop is CASSQDAPSGGSETQYF. DNA for the CDR3: TGCGCCAGCAGCCAAGATGCCCCTAGCGGGGGTTCAGAGACCCAGTACTTC.

There are a few counts of this clonotype. The gene calls are TRBV7-9 and TRBJ2-3; D is ambiguous. The V gene lost 5 bases and the J gene lost 1 base, with 13 bases spanning the gap. The germline V gene encodes CDR1 SEHNR and CDR2 FQNEAQ (reference sequence). The CDR3 is made up of 15 amino acids. CDR3 sequence: CASSPLKGRTDTQYF. The CDR3 coding sequence is TGTGCCAGCAGCCCCCTGAAAGGCCGCACAGATACGCAGTATTTT.

This rearrangement joins TRBV5-1 to TRBJ2-7, with unresolved D. Germline V gene data show CDR1 as SGHRS and CDR2 as YFSETQ. The CDR3 covers 14 residues. V was shortened by 0 bases and J by 0 bases, with 7 bases between the two germline ends. This CDR3 reads CASSLGYGSYEQYF. The DNA of the CDR3 is TGCGCCAGCAGCTTGGGGTACGGCTCCTACGAGCAGTACTTC.

The V gene is TRBV6-2 or TRBV6-3, the J gene TRBJ2-5, with D hard to call. This CDR3 is built from 15 residues. Trimming removed 7 bases from V and 1 base from J, with 16 bases in between. Germline-derived CDR1 and CDR2 are MNHEY and SVGEGT. The CDR3 loop is CASIAAESIQETQYF. The CDR3 bases are TGTGCCAGCATTGCGGCAGAAAGCATCCAAGAGACCCAGTACTTC.

This rearrangement joins TRBV7-2 to TRBJ1-3, with 7 bases fitting TRBD1. There are 13 residues in the CDR3. Germline V gene data show CDR1 as SGHTA and CDR2 as FQGNSA. The ends lost 4 bases at V and 4 bases at J; junction bases unmatched: 1. The CDR3 coding sequence is TGTGCCAGCAGCTGGGGACAGGGAAACACCATATATTTT. Its translation: CASSWGQGNTIYF.

There are a few counts of this clonotype. The chain has TRBV29-1 and TRBJ2-1; D remains ambiguous. V dropped 4 bases and J dropped 0 bases, with 10 bases sitting between them. The CDR3 is 14 amino acids. Germline loops: CDR1 SQVTM, CDR2 ANQGSEA. The CDR3 coding sequence is TGCAGCGTTGGTGAGTCCAGCTCCTACAATGAGCAGTTCTTC. This encodes CSVGESSSYNEQFF.

V is TRBV15 and J is TRBJ2-3; 10 bases fit TRBD1. Germline CDR1 is LNHNV and CDR2 is YYDKDF (reference sequence). The CDR3 has 15 residues. The V and J ends lost 3 bases and 5 bases, in that order; junction bases with no gene match: 5. For the CDR3, the DNA is TGTGCCACCAGCAGGGGACAGGGGTTGAGAGATACGCAGTATTTT. Protein: CATSRGQGLRDTQYF.

The V and J genes are TRBV25-1 and TRBJ1-1; D remains unclear. Per the germline V gene, CDR1 is MGHDK and CDR2 is SYGVNS. This CDR3 spans 12 amino acids. Trimming took 6 bases from V and 0 from J, leaving 5 bases between them. The CDR3 sequence: CASRYMNTEAFF. The CDR3 nucleotides are TGTGCCAGCAGATACATGAACACTGAAGCTTTCTTT.

This clonotype has more than one count but fewer than ten. The chain combines TRBV7-2 with TRBJ1-1, with D hard to call. V shed 5 bases and J shed 5 bases, with 6 bases lying between them. Germline CDR1 reads SGHTA; CDR2 reads FQGNSA. The CDR3 sequence is 11 residues long. DNA for the CDR3: TGTGCCAGCAGCAAGAGTACTGAAGCTTTCTTT. Protein product: CASSKSTEAFF.

The genes are TRBV5-5 and TRBJ1-5; perhaps TRBD1 as D (6 bases). Trimming shortened V by 4 bases and J by 6 bases, and 14 bases separated the two germline ends. Germline CDR1 SGHKS, CDR2 YYEKEE (reference sequence). The CDR3 runs to 14 residues. CDR3 nucleotides: TGTGCCAGCAGCCCAGGGGCAGTTCTTCAGCCCCAGCATTTT. Its protein is CASSPGAVLQPQHF.

This clonotype has just a few counts. This chain joins TRBV7-2 and TRBJ1-2, with D unresolved. CDR1 SGHTA and CDR2 FQGNSA come from the germline V gene. The CDR3 sequence is 12 residues long. The V and J ends lost 11 bases and 3 bases respectively, with 13 bases between them. The CDR3 sequence is CASSRDYYGYTF. The DNA of the CDR3 is TGTGCCTCCTCCCGGGATTACTATGGCTACACCTTC.

This clonotype was seen ten or more times. The chain links TRBV5-1 to TRBJ2-3; 12 bases map to TRBD2. Germline loops: CDR1 SGHRS, CDR2 YFSETQ. The length of the CDR3 is 19 residues. V dropped 3 bases and J dropped 0; count of bases not matched to a gene: 11. The CDR3 DNA follows: TGCGCCAGCAGCTCCCCACCGACTAGCGGGAGAGGGAGCACAGATACGCAGTATTTT. This encodes CASSSPPTSGRGSTDTQYF.

The chain links TRBV20-1 to TRBJ2-1; the D is unclear. This CDR3 has 17 amino acids. Trimming left V 3 bases short and J 0 bases short, with 18 bases between. Germline V gene data show CDR1 as DFQATT and CDR2 as SNEGSKA (reference sequence). CDR3 sequence reads: CSASSLLWGSSYNEQFF. The CDR3 nucleotides read TGCAGTGCTAGTTCCCTTCTCTGGGGAAGCTCCTACAATGAGCAGTTCTTC.

As for this clonotype: The junction departs from germline at one end; a sequencing error may be responsible. This chain connects TRBV12-3 or TRBV12-4 to TRBJ1-5, with unresolved D. This CDR3 region has 15 residues. The chain's CDR3 is CVSSPSTGFNQPQHF. The CDR3 nucleotides read TGTGTCAGCAGCCCATCGACGGGTTTCAATCAGCCCCAGCATTTT.

This chain's CDR3 is CASSLMSGGIKETQYF. CDR3 bases: TGTGCCAGCAGCTTAATGAGCGGGGGGATAAAAGAGACCCAGTACTTC. The chain combines TRBV11-2 with TRBJ2-5, with 9 bases identical to TRBD2. The V gene's germline CDR1 is SGHAT and CDR2 FQNNGV. The CDR3 length is 16 residues. The J segment lost 3 bases and the V segment lost 2 bases, leaving 7 bases of the junction unmatched.

This clonotype was observed many times. This rearrangement joins TRBV10-2 to TRBJ1-2; 8 positions match TRBD1. The CDR3 covers 13 residues. In germline, CDR1 is WSHSY, CDR2 SAAADI. Trimming at V came to 2 bases and at J to 5 bases, leaving 1 base not matched to a gene. The chain's CDR3 is CASSEDRGYGYTF. The CDR3 DNA follows: TGCGCCAGCAGTGAGGACAGGGGTTATGGCTACACCTTC.

This clonotype was counted a few times. J is TRBJ2-7 and V is TRBV20-1; D gene uncertain. The germline V and J ends were trimmed by 1 base and 0 bases, with 10 bases remaining between them. Per the germline V gene, CDR1 is DFQATT and CDR2 is SNEGSKA (reference sequence). This CDR3 comprises 14 residues. The CDR3 DNA reads TGCAGTGCTAGAGGCCGACTCTACTCCTACGAGCAGTACTTC. This sequence encodes CSARGRLYSYEQYF.

The genes are TRBV6-2 or TRBV6-3 and TRBJ1-1; 9 bases align to TRBD1. There are 12 residues in the CDR3. The germline V gene has CDR1 MNHEY and CDR2 SVGEGT. The J segment lost 11 bases and the V segment lost 4 bases, leaving 5 bases of the junction unmatched. CDR3 amino acids: CASSWPQGAAFF. The CDR3 DNA reads TGTGCCAGCAGTTGGCCACAGGGGGCCGCTTTCTTT.

CDR3: CASSQISSGRYNEQFF. The CDR3 region has the DNA TGTGCCAGCAGCCAAATTTCTAGCGGGAGATACAATGAGCAGTTCTTC. The V gene is TRBV3-1, the J gene TRBJ2-1; 10 nucleotides agree with TRBD2. CDR1 is LGHDT and CDR2 is YNNKEL in the germline V gene (reference sequence). This CDR3 has 16 residues. The V and J ends lost 2 bases and 4 bases, in that order; junction bases with no gene match: 5.

This clonotype was found a few times. The chain recombines TRBV20-1 with TRBJ2-7; 8 bases fit TRBD2. Germline assignment: CDR1 DFQATT and CDR2 SNEGSKA (reference sequence). CDR3 length: 15 amino acids. Losses at the gene ends were 2 bases for V and 3 bases for J; bases not matched to a gene: 9. In DNA form, the CDR3 reads TGCAGTGCTAGAACTAGCGGCCTCGGGGTCTACGAGCAGTACTTC. This encodes CSARTSGLGVYEQYF.

The rearrangement uses TRBV4-1 and TRBJ1-4, with 8 bases lining up with TRBD1. Trimming at V came to 1 base and at J to 5 bases, leaving 3 bases not matched to a gene. Germline V gives CDR1 MGHRA, CDR2 YSYEKL. CDR3 length equals 15 residues. The chain's CDR3 is CASSQVWTGNEKLFF. The CDR3 DNA sequence: TGCGCCAGCAGCCAAGTCTGGACAGGGAATGAAAAACTGTTTTTT.

The chain joins TRBV7-3 to TRBJ2-1, with 8 bases matching TRBD2. Germline V lookup: CDR1 SGHTA, CDR2 FQGTGA. This CDR3 contains 15 residues. V gave up 1 base and J gave up 2 bases; unmatched junction bases: 1. The CDR3 region has the DNA TGTGCCAGCAGCTTAAATAGCGGGACCTACAATGAGCAGTTCTTC. This gives the protein CASSLNSGTYNEQFF.

J is TRBJ1-3 and V is TRBV6-2 or TRBV6-3; D may be TRBD1 (6 bases). Germline values: CDR1 MNHEY, CDR2 SVGEGT. Deletions cut 5 bases from V and 3 bases from J, with 8 bases between. CDR3 length: 13 residues. Here the CDR3 reads CASSPGHGNTIYF. The DNA for the CDR3 is TGTGCCAGCAGTCCGGGACATGGAAACACCATATATTTT.

A few counts support this clonotype. J is TRBJ2-3 and V is TRBV15; D is uncertain. Trimming cost V 3 bases and J 5 bases, with 6 bases left between them. Germline V lookup: CDR1 LNHNV, CDR2 YYDKDF (reference sequence). This CDR3 region has 12 residues. As DNA, the CDR3 is TGTGCCACCAGCAGGCGTCGAGATACGCAGTATTTT. This codes for CATSRRRDTQYF.

Only a few counts were recorded for this clonotype. The V and J genes are TRBV7-2 and TRBJ2-2; maybe TRBD1 (6 bases). The CDR3 is 12 residues long. V was pared by 5 bases and J by 9 bases, with 10 bases between. Germline CDR1 and CDR2: SGHTA and FQGNSA. The CDR3 reads CASSKQGRELFF. In nucleotides, the CDR3 is TGTGCCAGCAGCAAACAGGGCCGGGAGCTGTTTTTT.

This clonotype was seen a handful of times. This chain links TRBV6-5 with TRBJ2-3; weak D call: TRBD1 (6 bases). Germline V gene sequence: CDR1 MNHEY, CDR2 SVGAGI. V was clipped by 6 bases and J by 2 bases, with 18 bases between them. The length of the CDR3 is 16 residues. CDR3 DNA: TGTGCCAGCAGCTTAACTGGACAGCTAATCACAGATACGCAGTATTTT. Its translation is CASSLTGQLITDTQYF.

The V and J genes are TRBV7-9 and TRBJ2-2; TRBD2 matches at 8 bases. CDR1 and CDR2 (germline): SEHNR, FQNEAQ (reference sequence). J lost 0 bases, V lost 4 bases, and 4 bases had no gene match. CDR3 length: 16 residues. Here the CDR3 reads CASSSYSGANTGELFF. The CDR3 DNA is TGTGCCAGCAGCTCCTATAGCGGGGCGAACACCGGGGAGCTGTTTTTT.